The 12 T cell receptor beta chains presented below share a single source sample, sequenced in a study of blood T cell repertoires in COVID-19. Sequencing was performed with immunoSEQ multiplex PCR; in TCRdb, only in-frame clones are kept and a portion is missing. The sample shows about 200,000 clones, around 81% of them seen only once. Material for sequencing was PBMCs or T cells enriched from blood (not recorded which). These receptors were obtained from a man aged 40-49 years who had recovered from COVID-19.

This clone was seen just once. This chain uses TRBV19 with TRBJ2-7; D is perhaps TRBD2 (6 bases). Germline values: CDR1 LNHDA, CDR2 SQIVND (reference sequence). There are 13 residues in the CDR3. V was clipped by 5 bases and J by 7 bases, with 15 bases between them. CDR3 residues: CASSPQTAGEQYF. CDR3 DNA sequence: TGTGCCAGTAGTCCGCAGACCGCGGGGGAGCAGTACTTC. Using reference TRBV19 and TRBJ2-7 for the parts outside the CDR3, the full variable domain is DGGITQSPKYLFRKEGQNVTLSCEQNLNHDAMYWYRQDPGQGLRLIYYSQIVNDFQKGDIAEGYSVSREKKESFPLTVTSAQKNPTAFYLCASSPQTAGEQYFGPGTRLTVT.

J is TRBJ1-5 and V is TRBV6-5; 8 bases line up with TRBD1. V was clipped by 6 bases and J by 2 bases; unmatched bases: 6. Germline-derived CDR1 and CDR2 are MNHEY and SVGAGI. The CDR3 consists of 15 residues. As DNA, the CDR3 is TGTGCCAGCAGCTCGGACAGGGTACGCAATCAGCCCCAGCATTTT. Translating gives CASSSDRVRNQPQHF.

This clone occurred once. This chain links TRBV18 with TRBJ2-4; a weak D match, TRBD1 (6 bases). CDR3 length: 17 amino acids. V lost 3 bases and J lost 0, with 15 bases in between. The germline gives CDR1 KGHSH, CDR2 LQKENI. The chain's CDR3 is CASSPTGTRLAKNIQYF. DNA of the CDR3: TGTGCCAGCTCACCGACTGGGACAAGACTAGCCAAAAACATTCAGTACTTC.

The rearrangement links TRBV23-1 to TRBJ1-1, with D uncertain. TRBV23-1 is treated as an ORF (open reading frame) with a function not yet certain. V gave up 2 bases and J gave up 8 bases, with 6 bases separating them. The CDR3 length is 11 residues. In nucleotides, the CDR3 is TGCGCCAGCAGTCAAAAATCGGAAGCTTTCTTT. It translates to CASSQKSEAFF.

V and J are TRBV11-2 and TRBJ1-1, with D uncertain. CDR3 size: 13 residues. Trimming took off 3 bases at V and 7 bases at J, with 12 bases between the two ends. Germline assignment: CDR1 SGHAT and CDR2 FQNNGV. CDR3 loop: CASSFGGKVEAFF. CDR3 in DNA: TGTGCCAGCAGCTTCGGAGGGAAGGTTGAAGCTTTCTTT.

The V call is TRBV10-3, the J call TRBJ1-2; tentative D call: TRBD1 (5 bases). There are 17 residues in the CDR3. Trimming removed 0 bases from V and 4 bases from J, with 18 bases in between. Germline-derived CDR1 and CDR2 are ENHRY and SYGVKD. CDR3 amino acids: CAISESKLRGSTYGYTF. Written as DNA, the CDR3 is TGTGCCATCAGTGAGTCGAAGCTTAGGGGTTCAACCTATGGCTACACCTTC.

The J gene is TRBJ2-2, the V gene TRBV5-1; D is uncertain. V lost 2 bases, J lost 0 bases, and 8 bases lay in between. This CDR3 is built from 15 residues. Per the germline V gene, CDR1 is SGHRS and CDR2 is YFSETQ. This chain's CDR3 is CASSFSPSNTGELFF. CDR3 coding DNA: TGCGCCAGCAGCTTTAGCCCTTCGAACACCGGGGAGCTGTTTTTT. Using reference TRBV5-1 and TRBJ2-2 for the parts outside the CDR3, the full variable domain is KAGVTQTPRYLIKTRGQQVTLSCSPISGHRSVSWYQQTPGQGLQFLFEYFSETQRNKGNFPGRFSGRQFSNSRSEMNVSTLELGDSALYLCASSFSPSNTGELFFGEGSRLTVL.

V and J are TRBV5-1 and TRBJ1-6; D possibly corresponds to TRBD1 (6 bases). The CDR3 has 16 amino acids. Germline CDR1 SGHRS, CDR2 YFSETQ. V gave up 2 bases and J gave up 3 bases, with 12 bases separating them. CDR3 in DNA: TGCGCCAGCAGCTTAGGGGGTGAATTCTATAATTCACCCCTCCACTTT. Translated, it gives CASSLGGEFYNSPLHF.

The rearrangement links TRBV7-9 to TRBJ1-1; no definite D call. The germline gives CDR1 SEHNR, CDR2 FQNEAQ (reference sequence). The CDR3 covers 12 residues. Trimming took off 0 bases at V and 11 bases at J, with 10 bases between the two ends. Here the CDR3 DNA reads TGTGCCAGCAGCTTAGCACGGGGTGGGGCTTTCTTT. It translates to CASSLARGGAFF.

In its sample, this clone was seen once. The J gene is TRBJ2-1, the V gene TRBV29-1, with 8 bases aligning to TRBD1. The trim removed 3 bases at V and 7 bases at J, leaving 2 bases unmatched. The V gene's germline CDR1 is SQVTM and CDR2 ANQGSEA. The CDR3 loop spans 12 amino acids. Here the CDR3 DNA reads TGCAGCGTTGAGCAGGGGGCGAATGAGCAGTTCTTC. It is translated as CSVEQGANEQFF.

J is TRBJ2-5 and V is TRBV11-2; 9 bases are a match to TRBD2. Germline-derived CDR1 and CDR2 are SGHAT and FQNNGV. V lost 6 bases, J lost 4 bases, and 12 bases stayed unmatched. The CDR3 length is 16 residues. CDR3 in amino acids: CASSSNPSGGSETQYF. CDR3 in DNA: TGTGCCAGCAGTTCGAATCCCAGCGGGGGGTCAGAGACCCAGTACTTC.

V is TRBV5-4 and J is TRBJ2-6; 9 bases align to TRBD2. V trimming: 4 bases; J trimming: 0 bases; junction bases outside the gene matches: 11. Germline assignment: CDR1 SGHNT and CDR2 YYREEE (reference sequence). The CDR3 contains 19 residues. The chain's CDR3 is CASSPDQLAGFSGANVLTF. The CDR3 DNA reads as TGTGCCAGCAGCCCCGACCAACTAGCGGGCTTCTCTGGGGCCAACGTCCTGACTTTC.